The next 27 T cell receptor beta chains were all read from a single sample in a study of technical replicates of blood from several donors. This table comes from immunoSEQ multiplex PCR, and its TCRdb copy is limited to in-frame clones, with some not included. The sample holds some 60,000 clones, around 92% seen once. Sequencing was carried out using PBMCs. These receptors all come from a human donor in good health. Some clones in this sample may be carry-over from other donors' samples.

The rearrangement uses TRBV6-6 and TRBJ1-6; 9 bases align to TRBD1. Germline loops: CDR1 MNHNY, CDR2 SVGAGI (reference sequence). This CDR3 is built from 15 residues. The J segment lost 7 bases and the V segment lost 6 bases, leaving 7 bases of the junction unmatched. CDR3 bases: TGTGCCAGCAGGGTTGCCGGGACAGGGAATTCACCCCTCCACTTT. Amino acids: CASRVAGTGNSPLHF.

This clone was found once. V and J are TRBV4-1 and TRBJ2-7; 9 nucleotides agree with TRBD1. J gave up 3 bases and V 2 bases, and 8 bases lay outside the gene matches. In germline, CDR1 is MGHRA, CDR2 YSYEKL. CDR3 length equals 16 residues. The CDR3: CASSQRTGGAVYEQYF. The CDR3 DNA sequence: TGCGCCAGCAGCCAACGAACAGGGGGCGCAGTCTACGAGCAGTACTTC.

This CDR3 is CAISESRTLKSHEQYF. The CDR3 region has the DNA TGTGCCATCAGTGAGTCACGGACTTTAAAATCTCACGAGCAGTACTTC. This chain joins TRBV10-3 and TRBJ2-7; weak D call: TRBD2 (5 bases). Germline lookup yields CDR1 ENHRY and CDR2 SYGVKD. Trimming took off 0 bases at V and 5 bases at J, with 17 bases between the two ends. CDR3 length: 16 residues.

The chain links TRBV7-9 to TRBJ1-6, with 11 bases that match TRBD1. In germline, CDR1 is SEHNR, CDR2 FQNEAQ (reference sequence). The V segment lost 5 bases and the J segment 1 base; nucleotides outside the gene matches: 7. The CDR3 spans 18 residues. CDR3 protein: CASSPKDRGRSYNSPLHF. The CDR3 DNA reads TGTGCCAGCAGCCCGAAGGACAGGGGGCGATCCTATAATTCACCCCTCCACTTT.

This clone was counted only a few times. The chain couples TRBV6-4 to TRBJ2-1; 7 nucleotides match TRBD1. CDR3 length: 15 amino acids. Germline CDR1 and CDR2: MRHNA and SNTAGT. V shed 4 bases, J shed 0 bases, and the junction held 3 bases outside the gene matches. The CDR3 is CASSAWDSSYNEQFF. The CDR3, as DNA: TGTGCCAGCAGTGCATGGGACAGCTCCTACAATGAGCAGTTCTTC.

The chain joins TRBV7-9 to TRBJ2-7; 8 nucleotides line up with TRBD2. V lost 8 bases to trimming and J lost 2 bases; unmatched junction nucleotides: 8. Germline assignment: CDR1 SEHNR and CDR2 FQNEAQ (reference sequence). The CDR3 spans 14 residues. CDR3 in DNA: TGTGCCAGCGAGAGGACGGGGGGGACCTACGAGCAGTACTTC. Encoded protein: CASERTGGTYEQYF.

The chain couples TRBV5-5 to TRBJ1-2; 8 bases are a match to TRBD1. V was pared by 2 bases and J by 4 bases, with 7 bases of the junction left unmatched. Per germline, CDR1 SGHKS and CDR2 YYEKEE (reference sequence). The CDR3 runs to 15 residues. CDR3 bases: TGTGCCAGCAGCTTACGGGGACAGGAGCCCTATGGCTACACCTTC. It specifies CASSLRGQEPYGYTF.

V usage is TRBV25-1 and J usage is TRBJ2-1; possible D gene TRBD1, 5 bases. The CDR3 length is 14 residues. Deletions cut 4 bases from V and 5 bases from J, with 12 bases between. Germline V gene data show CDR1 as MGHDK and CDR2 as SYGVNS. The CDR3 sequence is CASSAWTLNNEQFF. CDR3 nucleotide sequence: TGTGCCAGCAGTGCCTGGACACTAAACAATGAGCAGTTCTTC.

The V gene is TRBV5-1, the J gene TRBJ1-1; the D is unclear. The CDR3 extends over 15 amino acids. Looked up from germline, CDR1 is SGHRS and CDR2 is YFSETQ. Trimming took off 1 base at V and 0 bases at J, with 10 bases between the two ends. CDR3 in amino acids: CASSLMGQMNTEAFF. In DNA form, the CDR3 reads TGCGCCAGCAGCTTGATGGGCCAGATGAACACTGAAGCTTTCTTT.

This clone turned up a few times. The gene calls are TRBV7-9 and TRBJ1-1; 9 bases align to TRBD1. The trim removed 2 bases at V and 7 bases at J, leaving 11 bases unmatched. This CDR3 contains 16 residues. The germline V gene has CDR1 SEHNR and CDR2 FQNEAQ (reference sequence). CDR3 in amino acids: CASSLSTIGTGNEAFF. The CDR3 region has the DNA TGTGCCAGCAGCTTAAGTACGATCGGGACAGGGAATGAAGCTTTCTTT.

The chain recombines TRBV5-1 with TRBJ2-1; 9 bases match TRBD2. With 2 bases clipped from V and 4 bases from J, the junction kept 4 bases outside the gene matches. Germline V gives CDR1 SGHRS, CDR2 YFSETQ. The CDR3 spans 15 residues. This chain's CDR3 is CASSLASGTYNEQFF. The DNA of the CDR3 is TGCGCCAGCAGCTTAGCTAGCGGGACTTACAATGAGCAGTTCTTC.

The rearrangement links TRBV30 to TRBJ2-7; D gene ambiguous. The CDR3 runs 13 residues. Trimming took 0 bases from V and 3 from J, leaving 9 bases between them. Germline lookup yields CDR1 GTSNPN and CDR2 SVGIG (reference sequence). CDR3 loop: CAWSVGPLYEQYF. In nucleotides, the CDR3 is TGTGCCTGGAGTGTCGGTCCCCTCTACGAGCAGTACTTC.

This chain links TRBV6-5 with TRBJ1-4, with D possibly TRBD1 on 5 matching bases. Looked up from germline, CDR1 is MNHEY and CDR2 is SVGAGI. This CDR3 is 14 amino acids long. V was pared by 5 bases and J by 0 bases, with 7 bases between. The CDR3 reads CASSRTPTNEKLFF. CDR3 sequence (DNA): TGTGCCAGCAGTAGGACACCAACTAATGAAAAACTGTTTTTT.

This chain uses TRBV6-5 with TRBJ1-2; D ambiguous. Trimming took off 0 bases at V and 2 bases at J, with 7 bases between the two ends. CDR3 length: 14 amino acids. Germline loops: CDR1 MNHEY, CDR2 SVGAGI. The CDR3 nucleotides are TGTGCCAGCAGTTACTCGGGCGGGAACTATGGCTACACCTTC. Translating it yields CASSYSGGNYGYTF.

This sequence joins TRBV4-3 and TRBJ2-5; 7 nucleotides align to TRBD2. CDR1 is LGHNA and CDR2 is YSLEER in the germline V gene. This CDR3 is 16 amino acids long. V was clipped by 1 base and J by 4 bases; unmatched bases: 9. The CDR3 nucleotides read TGCGCCAGCAGCCAAGCCTCCGGACTAGAGGGAGAGACCCAGTACTTC. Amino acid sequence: CASSQASGLEGETQYF.

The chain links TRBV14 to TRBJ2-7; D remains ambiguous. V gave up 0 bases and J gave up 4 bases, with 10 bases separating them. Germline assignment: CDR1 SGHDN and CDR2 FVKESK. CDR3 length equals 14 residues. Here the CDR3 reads CASSQDGMTYEQYF. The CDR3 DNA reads TGTGCCAGCAGCCAAGACGGCATGACATACGAGCAGTACTTC.

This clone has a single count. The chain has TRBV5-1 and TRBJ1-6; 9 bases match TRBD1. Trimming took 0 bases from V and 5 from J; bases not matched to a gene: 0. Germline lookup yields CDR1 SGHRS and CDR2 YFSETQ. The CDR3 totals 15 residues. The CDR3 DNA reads TGCGCCAGCAGCTTGGGGACAGGGGATAATTCACCCCTCCACTTT. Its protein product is CASSLGTGDNSPLHF.

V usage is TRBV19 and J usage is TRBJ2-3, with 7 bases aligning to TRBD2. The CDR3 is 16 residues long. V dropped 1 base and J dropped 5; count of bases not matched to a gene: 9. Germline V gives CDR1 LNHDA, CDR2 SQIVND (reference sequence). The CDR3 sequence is CASSIGWTGRGDTQYF. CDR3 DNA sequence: TGTGCCAGTAGTATAGGTTGGACTGGGAGGGGAGATACGCAGTATTTT. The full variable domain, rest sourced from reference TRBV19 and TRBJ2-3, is DGGITQSPKYLFRKEGQNVTLSCEQNLNHDAMYWYRQDPGQGLRLIYYSQIVNDFQKGDIAEGYSVSREKKESFPLTVTSAQKNPTAFYLCASSIGWTGRGDTQYFGPGTRLTVL.

The CDR3 nucleotides are TGCGCCAGCAGCATAGGACAGGGGTACAATGAGCAGTTCTTC. This translates into CASSIGQGYNEQFF. V and J are TRBV5-1 and TRBJ2-1; 9 nucleotides match TRBD1. Germline values: CDR1 SGHRS, CDR2 YFSETQ. The CDR3 contains 14 residues. The V gene end was trimmed by 4 bases and the J gene end by 4 bases; junction bases not matched to a gene: 3.

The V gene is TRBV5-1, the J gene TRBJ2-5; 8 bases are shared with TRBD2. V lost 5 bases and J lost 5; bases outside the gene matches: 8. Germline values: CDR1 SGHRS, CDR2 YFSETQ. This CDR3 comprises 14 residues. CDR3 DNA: TGCGCCAGCAGAGGACGGGAGGGAGCGGAGACCCAGTACTTC. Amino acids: CASRGREGAETQYF.

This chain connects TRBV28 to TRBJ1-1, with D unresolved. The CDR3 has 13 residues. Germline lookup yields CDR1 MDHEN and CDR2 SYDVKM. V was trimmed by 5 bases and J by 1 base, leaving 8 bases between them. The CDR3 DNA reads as TGTGCCAGCAGTCCTCGACAGAACACTGAAGCTTTCTTT. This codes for CASSPRQNTEAFF.

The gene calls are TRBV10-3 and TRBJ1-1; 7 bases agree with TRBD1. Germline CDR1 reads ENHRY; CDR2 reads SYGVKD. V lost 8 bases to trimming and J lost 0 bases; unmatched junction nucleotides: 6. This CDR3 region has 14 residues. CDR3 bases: TGTGCCATCGGGGGGCAGGGGGTGAACACTGAAGCTTTCTTT. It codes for CAIGGQGVNTEAFF.

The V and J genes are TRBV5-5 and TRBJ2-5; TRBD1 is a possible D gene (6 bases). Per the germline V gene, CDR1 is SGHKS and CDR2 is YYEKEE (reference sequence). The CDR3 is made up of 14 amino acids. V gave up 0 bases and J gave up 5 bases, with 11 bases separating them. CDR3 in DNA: TGTGCCAGCAGCTTGGCCAGGGGCGGGGAGACCCAGTACTTC. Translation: CASSLARGGETQYF.

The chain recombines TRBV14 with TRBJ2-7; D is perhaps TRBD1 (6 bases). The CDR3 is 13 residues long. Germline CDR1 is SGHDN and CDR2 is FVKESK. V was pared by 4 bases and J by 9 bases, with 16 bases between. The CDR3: CASSLIRGSGQYF. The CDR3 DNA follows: TGTGCCAGCAGCCTAATCAGGGGTTCCGGGCAGTACTTC.

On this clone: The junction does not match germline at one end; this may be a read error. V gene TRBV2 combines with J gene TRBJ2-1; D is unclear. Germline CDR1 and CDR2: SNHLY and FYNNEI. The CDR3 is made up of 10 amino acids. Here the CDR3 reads CASIAVDLVF. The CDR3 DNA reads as TGTGCCAGCATAGCTGTAGACCTGGTCTTC.

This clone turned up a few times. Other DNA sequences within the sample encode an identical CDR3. The CDR3 here is CASSPSGGTEAFF. The CDR3 nucleotides are TGCGCCAGCAGCCCTTCAGGGGGAACTGAAGCTTTCTTT. The chain joins TRBV4-3 to TRBJ1-1, with 7 nucleotides matching TRBD1. The CDR3 contains 13 residues. Germline loops: CDR1 LGHNA, CDR2 YSLEER. J was trimmed by 5 bases and V by 4 bases; bases with no gene match: 4.

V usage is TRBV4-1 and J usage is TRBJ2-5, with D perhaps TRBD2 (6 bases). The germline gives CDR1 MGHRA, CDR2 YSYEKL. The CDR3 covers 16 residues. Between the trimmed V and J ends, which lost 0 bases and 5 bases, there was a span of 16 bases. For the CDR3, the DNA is TGCGCCAGCAGCCAAGATGGAGGGGCGGGGAGGGAGACCCAGTACTTC. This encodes CASSQDGGAGRETQYF.